The rows below give T cell receptor beta chains drawn from one sample of a study of post-analysis software for immune sequencing data. TCRdb processed the PCR reads anew with MiXCR; each CDR3 protein has one entry. The repertoire holds 700,000 to 800,000 distinct CDR3 sequences, just under 30% seen once, with more than 0.45% in the top ten. The sample comprised blood. These receptor sequences come from a girl between 5 and 17 years old with multiple sclerosis. Each CDR3 is given without its conserved first and last residue.

V	J	CDR3
TRBV7-8	TRBJ2-1	ASSLVGTSGRYNEQF
TRBV4-3	TRBJ2-7	ASSQALAVSGRAYEQY
TRBV7-6	TRBJ2-3	ASSPRVSTDTQY
TRBV7-9	TRBJ2-1	ASSWAAGAVYNEQF
TRBV2	TRBJ1-1	ARGGNRVSTEAF
TRBV28	TRBJ2-1	ASSWQRGGWNEQF
TRBV2	TRBJ2-3	ARNGAGGSSDTQY
TRBV5-1	TRBJ2-7	ASSLQGDYEQY
TRBV5-1	TRBJ2-7	ASSFPTSGSPYEQY
TRBV9	TRBJ1-6	ASSVAGDNSPLH
TRBV7-9	TRBJ2-2	ASSSDGGELF
TRBV7-2	TRBJ1-6	ASSLDPGSPALH
TRBV2	TRBJ1-6	ASSTEGARDNSPLH
TRBV28	TRBJ1-2	ASSFDSRGYT
TRBV15	TRBJ1-2	ATSRATGTNYGYT
TRBV12-3/TRBV12-4	TRBJ2-5	ASSPSGSQETQY
TRBV29-1	TRBJ1-1	SATTAGTEAF
TRBV20-1	TRBJ2-7	SAAVVYEQY
TRBV3-1	TRBJ1-2	ASSQAGANYGYT
TRBV3-1	TRBJ1-2	ASRDTASRDGYT
TRBV29-1	TRBJ2-1	SVEFITSSSYNEQF
TRBV9	TRBJ2-5	ASSVTGGQETQY
TRBV18	TRBJ2-1	ASSEGLAGGAYNEQF
TRBV4-1	TRBJ2-5	ASSLTTGGRWETQY
TRBV20-1	-	SARVLGYEQY
TRBV7-2	TRBJ2-2	ASSLAGGLITGELF
TRBV6-5	TRBJ1-2	ASRRGGYGYT
TRBV4-1	TRBJ1-1	ASSQDRPYEAF
TRBV7-2	TRBJ1-2	ASSLGQGGRGYT
TRBV27	TRBJ2-7	ASWHGQGFGEAQY
TRBV5-1	TRBJ2-7	ASSLAGPVNEQY
TRBV7-2	TRBJ1-1	ASSPMLRQGPNTEAF
TRBV20-1	TRBJ2-7	SARGGTSGAYEQY
TRBV9	-	ASSGTSGGAGETQY
TRBV7-9	TRBJ1-1	ASSLAAGAAF
TRBV20-1	TRBJ2-2	SAQGDGGTGELF
TRBV3-1	TRBJ2-1	ASSPSGTPDYNEQF
TRBV27	-	AVKGAGYEQY
TRBV6-2/TRBV6-3	TRBJ2-1	ASSHLSPKEQF
TRBV20-1	TRBJ1-6	SAGNREGANSPLH